These T cell receptor beta chains were read from a single sample in a study of blood T cell repertoires in COVID-19. Clones were read by immunoSEQ multiplex PCR, and TCRdb kept only the in-frame ones, dropping some. The sample has tens of thousands of clones, over 60% seen once. Input material: peripheral blood. Receptor source: a woman aged 70-85 years with COVID-19, enrolled during active disease. The CDR3 runs from the conserved cysteine through the conserved F or W. The order of the fields is CDR3 length, V gene, CDR3 protein.

>15|TRBV9
CASSLFGDSNYGYTF
>14|TRBV11-2
CASSLVGADYGYTF
>14|TRBV5-1
CASSLTRGQDGYTF
>16|TRBV2
CASRPGTGSRTGELFF
>14|TRBV2
CASRTGLLNTEAFF
>15|TRBV7-8
CASSQGQVTGQPQHF
>17|TRBV12-5
CASGRGTSGSGTDTQYF
>17|TRBV9
CASSVASGQGLTDTQYF
>14|TRBV6-1
CASSDWTHNSPLHF
>17|TRBV4-1
CASSQPLAGGFTGELFF
>16|TRBV4-1
CASSPIGRRLDTEAFF
>17|TRBV4-3
CASSQDRRDHSADTQYF
>16|TRBV19
CASSIRVMWRRETQYF
>16|TRBV7-2
CASSLELAGGAGTQYF
>13|TRBV6-1
CASSEDRGYGYTF
>16|TRBV19
CASSLTYRASGNTIYF
>15|TRBV3-1/TRBV3-2
CASSPRQGPGNTIYF
>17|TRBV18
CASSPPVGTSSYNEQFF
>13|TRBV7-8
CASSILDEGGYTF
>17|TRBV7-6
CASSVGRYRGLNYGYTF
>14|TRBV6-4
CASSLAGGPNEQFF
>12|TRBV7-2
CASSSDRQPQHF
>15|TRBV27
CASSPGLAGGPGQYF
>16|TRBV6-1
CASSEADGDYQETQYF
>15|TRBV19
CASSHRGGGQETQYF